The clone carrying this T cell receptor beta chain was observed a single time. This specimen comes from a study of cytomegalovirus exposure and HLA in healthy donors. Trimming stripped 2 bases from V and 4 bases from J, with 12 bases between. Germline V CDR1 and CDR2: SGHNT, YYREEE (reference sequence). This CDR3 region has 14 residues. Amplification used 60 Vbeta primers and 13 Jbeta primers. The repertoire was sequenced with immunoSEQ multiplex PCR; TCRdb's copy has only in-frame clones and lacks some. Found here are roughly 200,000 clones, roughly 85% of them singletons; the top ten hold approximately 2.1%.

The TCR sequence derives from a woman aged 50 to 65 in good health and CMV-seronegative. The chain joins TRBV5-4 to TRBJ1-2; D perhaps matches TRBD1 (6 bases). Sequencing input: PBMCs. The CDR3 nucleotides read TGTGCCAGCAGCTTCCCGGACAGCCTCTATGGCTACACCTTC. Translation: CASSFPDSLYGYTF.